The 32 T cell receptor beta chains below come from one sample, sequenced in a study of T cells in localized non-small cell lung cancer. The table came from immunoSEQ multiplex PCR; TCRdb's copy has only in-frame clones and leaves some out. The profile covers 45,000 to 55,000 clones, with 86% appearing a single time and 15% to 20% taken by the ten largest. Sequences were derived from peripheral blood, sampled before any cancer treatment. The receptors come from a male donor aged 60 or older with stage III squamous cell lung carcinoma.

The chain employs TRBV12-5 and TRBJ1-2; tentative D call: TRBD1 (5 bases). V was shortened by 3 bases and J by 5 bases, with 16 bases between the two germline ends. Germline assignment: CDR1 LGHNT and CDR2 FRNRAP. This CDR3 spans 15 amino acids. In DNA form, the CDR3 reads TGTGCTAGTGGTTTATCGGGACGGGCGGGGTATGGCTACACCTTC. Translated: CASGLSGRAGYGYTF.

The genes are TRBV18 and TRBJ1-2; 8 nucleotides line up with TRBD1. This CDR3 has 16 amino acids. Looked up from germline, CDR1 is KGHSH and CDR2 is LQKENI. V lost 3 bases and J lost 10; bases outside the gene matches: 16. The CDR3 bases are TGTGCCAGCTCACCGACTCTGGGAGGACAGGGAAAATCCTACACCTTC. It codes for CASSPTLGGQGKSYTF.

V usage is TRBV18 and J usage is TRBJ2-3; TRBD2 matches at 9 bases. This CDR3 is 15 amino acids long. V shed 6 bases and J 4 bases; nucleotides not matched to a gene: 8. CDR1 is KGHSH and CDR2 is LQKENI in the germline V gene. CDR3 protein: CASSPRAGGPDTQYF. The CDR3 DNA reads as TGTGCCAGCTCCCCGCGGGCGGGAGGGCCAGATACGCAGTATTTT.

The chain recombines TRBV13 with TRBJ2-5, with a tentative D call TRBD2 (6 bases). CDR3 length: 14 amino acids. CDR1 and CDR2 (germline): PRHDT, FYEKMQ (reference sequence). Between the trimmed V and J ends, which lost 4 bases and 4 bases, there was a span of 13 bases. The chain's CDR3 is CASSSGLQGETQYF. Written as DNA, the CDR3 is TGTGCCAGCAGCTCGGGACTGCAGGGAGAGACCCAGTACTTC.

The rearrangement uses TRBV2 and TRBJ2-5; D remains unclear. V gave up 6 bases and J gave up 5 bases, with 10 bases separating them. Germline CDR1 SNHLY, CDR2 FYNNEI. The CDR3 spans 12 residues. CDR3 nucleotide sequence: TGTGCCAGCAGGACCTCGGCGGAGACCCAGTACTTC. Translated, it gives CASRTSAETQYF.

V gene TRBV5-1 combines with J gene TRBJ2-2, with D possibly being TRBD1 (6 bases). The CDR3 runs 15 residues. Trimming left V 2 bases short and J 5 bases short, with 13 bases between. CDR1 and CDR2 (germline): SGHRS, YFSETQ. The CDR3, as DNA: TGCGCCAGCAGCTTTTCGCAGGGGCGGACCGGGGAGCTGTTTTTT. This gives the protein CASSFSQGRTGELFF.

V gene TRBV27 combines with J gene TRBJ2-2; D remains unclear. Trimming pared 6 bases from V and 1 base from J, leaving 18 bases between. This CDR3 is 17 amino acids long. The germline CDR1 and CDR2 sequences are MNHEY and SMNVEV (reference sequence). CDR3 bases: TGTGCCAGCAGATTAAGGGCGGCCCTAGGGAACACCGGGGAGCTGTTTTTT. This sequence encodes CASRLRAALGNTGELFF.

The chain has TRBV7-9 and TRBJ2-2; possible D gene TRBD1, 6 bases. V gave up 1 base and J gave up 0 bases, with 6 bases separating them. Germline CDR1 is SEHNR and CDR2 is FQNEAQ (reference sequence). This CDR3 spans 15 amino acids. CDR3 bases: TGTGCCAGCAGCTTAGGGACAGCGAACACCGGGGAGCTGTTTTTT. Translated: CASSLGTANTGELFF.

V and J are TRBV27 and TRBJ1-6; D is unclear. This CDR3 is 17 amino acids long. The germline V gene has CDR1 MNHEY and CDR2 SMNVEV (reference sequence). The V gene lost 4 bases and the J gene lost 5 bases, with 18 bases spanning the gap. CDR3 region: CASSYQQNSRDNSPLHF. CDR3 bases: TGTGCCAGCAGTTACCAACAGAACTCTAGGGATAATTCACCCCTCCACTTT.

This clone was seen a few times. This rearrangement joins TRBV10-1 to TRBJ1-4, with a tentative D call TRBD1 (5 bases). Per the germline V gene, CDR1 is WNHNN and CDR2 is SYGVQD (reference sequence). The CDR3 spans 15 residues. Trimming stripped 0 bases from V and 5 bases from J, with 10 bases between. For the CDR3, the DNA is TGCGCCAGCAGTGAGTCGAAGCAGGGAAATGAAAAACTGTTTTTT. It codes for CASSESKQGNEKLFF.

V is TRBV9 and J is TRBJ1-1; D is uncertain. The CDR3 totals 13 residues. V lost 4 bases, J lost 1 base, and 8 bases lay in between. Germline lookup yields CDR1 SGDLS and CDR2 YYNGEE. The CDR3 is CASSPRWNTEAFF. The DNA for the CDR3 is TGTGCCAGCAGCCCGAGGTGGAACACTGAAGCTTTCTTT.

The rearrangement joins TRBV18 to TRBJ1-2; 7 bases fit TRBD1. The germline V gene encodes CDR1 KGHSH and CDR2 LQKENI. This CDR3 region has 12 residues. V gave up 5 bases and J gave up 12 bases; unmatched junction bases: 9. The CDR3 nucleotides read TGTGCCAGCTCATCTCGGACAGGAAGGGACACCTTC. Protein product: CASSSRTGRDTF.

The V call is TRBV6-5, the J call TRBJ1-5, with a possible D match to TRBD1 (5 bases). Germline V gives CDR1 MNHEY, CDR2 SVGAGI. The length of the CDR3 is 14 residues. V was shortened by 1 base and J by 4 bases, with 8 bases between the two germline ends. The CDR3 bases are TGTGCCAGCAGTTACTTTCAGGGTAATCAGCCCCAGCATTTT. Translated: CASSYFQGNQPQHF.

CDR3 protein: CASSPGTGRFTYEQYF. Here the CDR3 DNA reads TGTGCCAGCAGCCCTGGGACAGGGCGGTTTACCTACGAGCAGTACTTC. The chain uses TRBV14 and TRBJ2-7; 9 nucleotides align to TRBD1. CDR3 size: 16 residues. V lost 4 bases and J lost 2; bases outside the gene matches: 9. From germline, CDR1 is SGHDN and CDR2 FVKESK.

This chain links TRBV7-9 with TRBJ1-6, with D perhaps matching TRBD1 (5 bases). CDR1 is SEHNR and CDR2 is FQNEAQ in the germline V gene (reference sequence). V lost 0 bases, J lost 8 bases, and 11 bases lay in between. The CDR3 loop spans 15 amino acids. In DNA form, the CDR3 reads TGTGCCAGCAGCTTAGCGGGGGGTTCGGATTCACCCCTCCACTTT. This encodes CASSLAGGSDSPLHF.

The chain recombines TRBV15 with TRBJ2-2, with D possibly TRBD2 on 6 matching bases. The CDR3 is 17 amino acids. Looked up from germline, CDR1 is LNHNV and CDR2 is YYDKDF (reference sequence). V gave up 0 bases and J gave up 2 bases, with 13 bases separating them. The CDR3 bases are TGTGCCACCAGCAGAGACCGGGACTTACGAAACACCGGGGAGCTGTTTTTT. This codes for CATSRDRDLRNTGELFF.

The V call is TRBV7-9, the J call TRBJ2-1, with 11 nucleotides matching TRBD1. The CDR3 covers 16 residues. With 4 bases clipped from V and 8 bases from J, the junction kept 10 bases outside the gene matches. Per the germline V gene, CDR1 is SEHNR and CDR2 is FQNEAQ (reference sequence). The CDR3 protein is CASSSGVGQGVDEQFF. The CDR3 nucleotides read TGTGCCAGCAGCTCGGGGGTGGGACAGGGGGTCGATGAGCAGTTCTTC.

J is TRBJ2-1 and V is TRBV4-2; TRBD1 is a possible D gene (6 bases). Trimming cost V 0 bases and J 0 bases, with 6 bases left between them. The CDR3 covers 15 residues. Germline values: CDR1 LGHNA, CDR2 YNFKEQ. The CDR3 region has the DNA TGTGCCAGCAGCCAAGACAGGGGCTCCTACAATGAGCAGTTCTTC. Protein product: CASSQDRGSYNEQFF.

The sample holds a few counts of this clone. This chain links TRBV9 with TRBJ1-1; D remains ambiguous. The CDR3 length is 13 residues. With 0 bases removed from V and 3 bases from J, the gap between germline ends came to 6 bases. Germline V gene lookup returns CDR1 SGDLS and CDR2 YYNGEE. The CDR3 bases are TGTGCCAGCAGCGTAGATTTATACACTGAAGCTTTCTTT. Its protein is CASSVDLYTEAFF.

This chain connects TRBV19 to TRBJ1-4, with D perhaps TRBD1 (6 bases). Looked up from germline, CDR1 is LNHDA and CDR2 is SQIVND (reference sequence). The CDR3 consists of 16 residues. Trimming left V 6 bases short and J 6 bases short, with 20 bases between. The DNA for the CDR3 is TGTGCCAGTAGGCCCCGGGACGGGGGCGCGGATGAAAAACTGTTTTTT. As protein: CASRPRDGGADEKLFF.

This clone was picked up a small number of times. J is TRBJ2-7 and V is TRBV7-2; 7 bases are shared with TRBD1. The CDR3 totals 14 residues. Germline assignment: CDR1 SGHTA and CDR2 FQGNSA. Trimming removed 1 base from V and 3 bases from J; junction bases left unmatched: 3. The CDR3 reads CASSLDNRGYEQYF. DNA for the CDR3: TGTGCCAGCAGCTTAGATAACAGGGGCTACGAGCAGTACTTC.

This chain links TRBV27 with TRBJ2-5, with D possibly matching TRBD2 (6 bases). V was trimmed by 3 bases and J by 2 bases, leaving 10 bases between them. Germline V gives CDR1 MNHEY, CDR2 SMNVEV (reference sequence). There are 14 residues in the CDR3. As DNA, the CDR3 is TGTGCCAGCAGTTTTCAGCGGGCACAAGAGACCCAGTACTTC. It encodes CASSFQRAQETQYF.

The rearrangement links TRBV4-2 to TRBJ1-4; D remains unclear. Deletions cut 3 bases from V and 0 bases from J, with 11 bases between. The CDR3 is 16 amino acids. Germline V gives CDR1 LGHNA, CDR2 YNFKEQ. The CDR3 is CASSQQARSTNEKLFF. The CDR3 bases are TGTGCCAGCAGCCAGCAGGCCAGATCAACTAATGAAAAACTGTTTTTT.

The chain joins TRBV9 to TRBJ2-5; the match to TRBD1 covers 9 bases. Germline CDR1 reads SGDLS; CDR2 reads YYNGEE. The junction had 5 bases not matched to a gene; V was cut back by 0 bases and J by 5 bases. The CDR3 extends over 15 amino acids. CDR3 residues: CASSVADRGEETQYF. The CDR3 DNA follows: TGTGCCAGCAGCGTAGCTGACAGGGGGGAGGAGACCCAGTACTTC. The variable domain in full, completed from reference TRBV9 and TRBJ2-5, reads DSGVTQTPKHLITATGQRVTLRCSPRSGDLSVYWYQQSLDQGLQFLIQYYNGEERAKGNILERFSAQQFPDLHSELNLSSLELGDSALYFCASSVADRGEETQYFGPGTRLLVL.

The rearrangement links TRBV7-3 to TRBJ2-1; D may be TRBD2 (6 bases). There are 14 residues in the CDR3. With 1 base removed from V and 7 bases from J, the gap between germline ends came to 11 bases. The V gene's germline CDR1 is SGHTA and CDR2 FQGTGA. For the CDR3, the DNA is TGTGCCAGCAGCTTAATCGGGGGATGGAATGAGCAGTTCTTC. This translates into CASSLIGGWNEQFF.

This clone showed up just once. The J gene is TRBJ2-7, the V gene TRBV28; D is undetermined. This CDR3 is 12 amino acids long. CDR1 and CDR2 (germline): MDHEN, SYDVKM. V dropped 7 bases and J dropped 2 bases, with 9 bases sitting between them. CDR3 DNA: TGTGCCAGCACCCACAGCACCTACGAGCAGTACTTC. Its translation: CASTHSTYEQYF. Supplemented by reference TRBV28 and TRBJ2-7, the full variable domain reads DVKVTQSSRYLVKRTGEKVFLECVQDMDHENMFWYRQDPGLGLRLIYFSYDVKMKEKGDIPEGYSVSREKKERFSLILESASTNQTSMYLCASTHSTYEQYFGPGTRLTVT.

The chain carries TRBV28 and TRBJ1-2; 7 bases agree with TRBD1. Germline CDR1 reads MDHEN; CDR2 reads SYDVKM. J was trimmed by 7 bases and V by 7 bases; bases with no gene match: 12. CDR3 length: 14 amino acids. The DNA of the CDR3 is TGTGCCAGCACTACAGGGGCGGACCCACTTGGCTACACCTTC. Residues: CASTTGADPLGYTF.

The gene calls are TRBV14 and TRBJ1-2, with a weak D call TRBD1 (6 bases). V shed 6 bases and J shed 4 bases, with 12 bases lying between them. The CDR3 sequence is 13 residues long. Germline CDR1 reads SGHDN; CDR2 reads FVKESK. CDR3 in amino acids: CASRQTGGYGYTF. For the CDR3, the DNA is TGTGCCAGCAGACAGACAGGAGGCTATGGCTACACCTTC.

This chain links TRBV5-1 with TRBJ2-2; D call uncertain. The CDR3 sequence is 13 residues long. CDR1 is SGHRS and CDR2 is YFSETQ in the germline V gene. The V and J ends lost 2 bases and 5 bases respectively, with 7 bases between them. DNA of the CDR3: TGCGCCAGCAGCTTTACAAGAACCGGGGAGCTGTTTTTT. Amino acid sequence: CASSFTRTGELFF.

The rearrangement links TRBV4-2 to TRBJ1-3; 10 nucleotides line up with TRBD1. The CDR3 has 18 amino acids. The V and J ends lost 4 bases and 1 base, in that order; junction bases with no gene match: 10. The V gene's germline CDR1 is LGHNA and CDR2 YNFKEQ. CDR3 sequence reads: CASSPLAGQGISGNTIYF. DNA for the CDR3: TGTGCCAGCAGCCCCCTTGCGGGACAGGGGATTTCTGGAAACACCATATATTTT.

DNA for the CDR3: TGTGCCAGCAGCTTAAGACAGGGTCTCTACGAGCAGTACTTC. Amino acids: CASSLRQGLYEQYF. V usage is TRBV5-6 and J usage is TRBJ2-7; 7 bases are shared with TRBD1. This CDR3 spans 14 amino acids. The germline V gene has CDR1 SGHDT and CDR2 YYEEEE. V lost 2 bases and J lost 3; bases outside the gene matches: 5.

The chain combines TRBV5-4 with TRBJ2-5; 12 nucleotides align to TRBD1. The CDR3 consists of 16 residues. The V gene end was trimmed by 6 bases and the J gene end by 5 bases; junction bases not matched to a gene: 11. Germline loops: CDR1 SGHNT, CDR2 YYREEE (reference sequence). CDR3 bases: TGTGCCAGCACTCGCCCCGGGACAGGGGGCAAGGAGACCCAGTACTTC. Translated: CASTRPGTGGKETQYF.